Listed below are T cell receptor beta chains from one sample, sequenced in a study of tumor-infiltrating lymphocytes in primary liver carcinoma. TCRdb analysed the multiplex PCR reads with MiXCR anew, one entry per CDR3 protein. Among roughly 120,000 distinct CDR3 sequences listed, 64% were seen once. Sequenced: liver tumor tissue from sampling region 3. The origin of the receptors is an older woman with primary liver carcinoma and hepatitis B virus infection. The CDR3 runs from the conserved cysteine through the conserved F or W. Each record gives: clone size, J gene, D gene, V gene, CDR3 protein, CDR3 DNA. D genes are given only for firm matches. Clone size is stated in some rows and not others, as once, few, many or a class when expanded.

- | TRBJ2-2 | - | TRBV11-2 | CAGSFWSGELFF | TGTGCCGGCAGCTTCTGGAGCGGGGAGCTGTTTTTT
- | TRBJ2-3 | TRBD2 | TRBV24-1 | CAISGAGGGGTDTQYF | TGTGCCATCAGTGGGGCGGGAGGAGGAGGCACAGATACTCAGTATTTT
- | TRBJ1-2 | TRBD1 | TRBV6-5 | CVCGGSQGAGTF | TGTGTCTGCGGAGGGTCCCAGGGGGCGGGCACCTTC
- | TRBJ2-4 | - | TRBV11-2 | CASSAGVNKITQYF | TGTGCCAGCAGCGCCGGAGTTAACAAAATCACTCAGTACTTC
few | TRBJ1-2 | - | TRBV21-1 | CASSRNPGTGLPRGYTF | TGTGCCAGCAGCAGAAACCCCGGGACAGGACTTCCAAGGGGCTACACCTTC
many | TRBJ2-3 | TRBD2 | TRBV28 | CASSFTGGRDTQYF | TGTGCCAGCAGTTTTACGGGAGGGCGTGATACGCAGTATTTT
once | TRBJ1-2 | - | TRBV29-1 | CSASLGDCDYTF | TGCAGCGCTTCCCTGGGGGACTGTGACTACACCTTC
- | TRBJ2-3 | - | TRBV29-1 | CSVALCRGPYTDTQYF | TGCAGCGTTGCCCTGTGTAGGGGACCTTACACAGATACGCAGTATTTT
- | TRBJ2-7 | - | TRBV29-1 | CSARRDMEGYEQYF | TGCAGCGCCAGAAGGGACATGGAGGGTTACGAGCAGTACTTC
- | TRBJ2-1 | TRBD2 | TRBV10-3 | CAISGAGDYNEQFF | TGTGCCATCAGTGGGGCGGGAGACTACAATGAGCAGTTCTTC
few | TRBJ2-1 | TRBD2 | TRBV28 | CASSLDEPATSFLNEQFF | TGTGCCAGCAGTTTAGACGAACCTGCGACTAGCTTCTTAAATGAGCAGTTCTTC
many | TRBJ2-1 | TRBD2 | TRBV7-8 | CASSQLAGAEQFF | TGTGCCAGCAGCCAATTAGCGGGAGCTGAGCAGTTCTTC
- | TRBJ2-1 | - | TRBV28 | CATSLSGVANEQFF | TGTGCCACCTCCTTGTCGGGAGTTGCCAATGAGCAGTTCTTC
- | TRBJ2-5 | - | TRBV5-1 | CASSLAGGGSQETQYF | TGCGCCAGCAGCTTGGCTGGGGGGGGCAGCCAAGAGACCCAGTACTTC
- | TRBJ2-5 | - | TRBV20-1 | CSASRREETQYF | TGCAGTGCTAGTAGACGGGAAGAGACCCAGTACTTC
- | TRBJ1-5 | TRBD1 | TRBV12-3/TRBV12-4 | CASALFLGQGRFDQHQHF | TGTGCCAGCGCCTTATTCTTAGGACAGGGAAGGTTTGATCAGCACCAGCATTTC
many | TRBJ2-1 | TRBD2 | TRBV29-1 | CSVARLAGDGEQFF | TGCAGCGTTGCTAGGCTAGCGGGAGACGGTGAGCAGTTCTTC
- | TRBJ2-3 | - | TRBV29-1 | CSVSRVLGTGSTDMQYF | TGCAGCGTGTCCCGAGTTCTTGGAACTGGAAGCACAGATATGCAGTATTTT
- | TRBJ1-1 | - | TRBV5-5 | CASRREFSTEAFF | TGTGCCAGCAGACGGGAGTTCAGCACTGAAGCTTTCTTT
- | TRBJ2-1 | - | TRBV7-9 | CASSLEGQYTEQFF | TGTGCCAGCAGCTTAGAAGGGCAGTACACTGAGCAGTTCTTC
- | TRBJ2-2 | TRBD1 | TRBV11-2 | CANIPRQGRVTGELFF | TGTGCCAACATCCCGCGACAGGGGCGCGTCACCGGGGAGCTGTTTTTT
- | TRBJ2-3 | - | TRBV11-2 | CASCLAGWRTSTDTQYF | TGTGCCAGCTGCTTAGCCGGGTGGCGAACTAGCACAGATACCCAGTATTTT
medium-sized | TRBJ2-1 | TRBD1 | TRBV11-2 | CASSLDRDDEQFF | TGTGCCAGCAGCTTGGACAGGGACGATGAGCAGTTCTTC
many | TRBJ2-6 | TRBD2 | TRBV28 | CASSLVSGRAGANVLTF | TGTGCCAGCAGTTTGGTTAGCGGGAGGGCTGGGGCCAACGTCCTGACTTTC
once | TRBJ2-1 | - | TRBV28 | CACSGWGSYNEQFF | TGTGCCTGTAGTGGGTGGGGGTCCTACAATGAGCAGTTTTTC
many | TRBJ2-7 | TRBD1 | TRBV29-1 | CSVSGTGLYEQYF | TGCAGCGTTTCCGGGACAGGACTTTACGAGCAGTACTTC
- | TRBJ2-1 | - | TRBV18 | CASSPRGSEQFF | TGTGCCAGCTCACCACGGGGGAGTGAGCAGTTCTTC
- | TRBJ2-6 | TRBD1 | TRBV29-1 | CSVGTGSGANVLTF | TGCAGCGTTGGGACAGGTAGTGGGGCCAATGTCCTGACTTTC
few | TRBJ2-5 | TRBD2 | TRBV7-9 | CAGSLVRGGLAGETQYF | TGTGCCGGCAGCTTAGTACGGGGTGGACTAGCGGGAGAGACCCAGTACTTC
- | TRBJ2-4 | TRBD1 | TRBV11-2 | CASSLARGQTFQNILYF | TGTGCCAGCAGCTTGGCCCGGGGACAGACCTTCCAAAACATTCTGTACTTC
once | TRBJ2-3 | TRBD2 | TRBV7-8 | CTISPLAGGPADTQYF | TGTACCATCAGCCCCCTGGCGGGAGGGCCCGCAGATACGCAGTATTTT
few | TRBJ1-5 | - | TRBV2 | CASSAQGTYQPQHF | TGTGCCAGCAGCGCACAGGGAACATATCAGCCCCAGCATTTT
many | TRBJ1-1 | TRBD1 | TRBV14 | CASSHRDDRANTEAFF | TGTGCCAGCAGCCATCGCGATGACAGGGCGAACACTGAAGCTTTCTTT
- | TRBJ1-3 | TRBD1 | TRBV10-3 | CAIMRDSKSGNTIYF | TGTGCCATCATGCGGGACAGCAAATCTGGAAACACTATATATTTT
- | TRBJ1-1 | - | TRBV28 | CASTFGAGNTEAFF | TGTGCCAGCACCTTCGGAGCGGGGAACACTGAAGCTTTCTTT
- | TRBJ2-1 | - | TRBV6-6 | CANSRTYNGQFF | TGTGCCAACAGTCGGACCTACAATGGGCAGTTCTTC
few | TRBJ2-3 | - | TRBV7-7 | CASSLDSSSDTQYF | TGTGCTAGCAGCTTAGACAGTAGCTCGGATACGCAGTATTTT
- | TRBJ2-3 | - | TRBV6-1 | CASSEGTGGTDTQYF | TGTGCCAGCAGTGAAGGGACTGGGGGCACAGATACGCAGTATTTT
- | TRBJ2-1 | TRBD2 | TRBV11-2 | CASSLMQRDYNEQFF | TGTGCCAGCAGCTTAATGCAGCGGGACTACAATGAGCAATTCTTC
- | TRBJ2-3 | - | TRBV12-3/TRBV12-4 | CASSFSTMADTQYF | TGTGCCAGCAGTTTTTCAACGATGGCAGATACGCAGTATTTT
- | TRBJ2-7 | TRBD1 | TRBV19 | CATEGQGGYEQYF | TGTGCCACCGAGGGACAGGGAGGGTACGAGCAGTACTTC
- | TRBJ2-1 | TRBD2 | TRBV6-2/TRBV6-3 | CASSCSVSGSSYNEQFF | TGTGCCAGCAGTTGCTCTGTTAGCGGGAGTTCCTACAATGAGCAGTTCTTC
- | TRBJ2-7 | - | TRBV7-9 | CDSSPTGRQMAFYEQYF | TGTGACAGCAGCCCCACGGGGCGACAAATGGCCTTCTACGAGCAGTACTTC
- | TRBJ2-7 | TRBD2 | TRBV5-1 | CASSSILAGVYEQYF | TGCGCCAGCAGCTCGATACTAGCGGGGGTCTACGAGCAGTACTTC
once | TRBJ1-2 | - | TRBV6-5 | CASSVRRGRYGYTF | TGTGCCAGTAGCGTAAGACGGGGGCGGTATGGCTACACCTTC
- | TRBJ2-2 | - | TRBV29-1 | CSAGRRGKTGELFF | TGTAGCGCAGGACGAAGGGGGAAGACCGGGGAGCTGTTTTTT
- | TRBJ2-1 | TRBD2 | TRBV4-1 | CARSQDVGLAGREQFF | TGCGCCCGCAGCCAAGATGTTGGACTAGCGGGACGGGAGCAGTTCTTC